One and the same sample provided the 23 T cell receptor beta chains below, sequenced in a study of CD8 T cells in Susac syndrome. About 0.45 to 1 ug RNA was reverse transcribed with random hexamers. MiXCR was run by TCRdb on the immunoSEQ multiplex PCR reads, yielding one entry per CDR3 protein. The sample has some 130,000 distinct CDR3 sequences; 80% are singletons. The sequenced sample consisted of CD8+ T cells from PBMCs. The receptors were gathered from a human donor with multiple sclerosis.

This rearrangement joins TRBV7-9 to TRBJ2-3, with D perhaps matching TRBD1 or TRBD2 (5 bases each). Germline V gene data show CDR1 as SEHNR and CDR2 as FQNEAQ (reference sequence). Between the trimmed V and J ends, which lost 6 bases and 6 bases, there was a span of 19 bases. CDR3 length: 15 amino acids. The CDR3 DNA follows: TGTGCCAGCAGGCAATGGGCTATGGGGGAGGATACGCAGTATTTT. It specifies CASRQWAMGEDTQYF. The full variable domain, in which reference TRBV7-9 and TRBJ2-3 provide the parts outside the CDR3, is DTGVSQNPRHKITKRGQNVTFRCDPISEHNRLYWYRQTLGQGPEFLTYFQNEAQLEKSRLLSDRFSAERPKGSFSTLEIQRTEQGDSAMYLCASRQWAMGEDTQYFGPGTRLTVL.

V and J are TRBV4-1 and TRBJ2-1, with 7 bases aligning to TRBD2. The CDR3 loop spans 15 amino acids. The V gene's germline CDR1 is MGHRA and CDR2 YSYEKL. After removal of 8 bases from V and 5 bases from J, the junction contained 12 bases not matched to a gene. The CDR3 here is CASSRPGGKNNEQFF. CDR3 nucleotide sequence: TGCGCCAGCTCCCGACCCGGGGGGAAGAACAATGAGCAGTTCTTC.

The V gene is TRBV5-6, the J gene TRBJ2-1, with 15 bases identical to TRBD2. The CDR3 runs to 14 residues. Germline-derived CDR1 and CDR2 are SGHDT and YYEEEE. The V and J ends lost 6 bases and 7 bases, in that order; junction bases with no gene match: 2. CDR3 bases: TGTGCCAGCAACGGACTAGCGGGAGGGAATGAGCAGTTCTTC. Translation: CASNGLAGGNEQFF.

This chain links TRBV27 with TRBJ2-1, with 14 bases fitting TRBD2. The CDR3 extends over 20 amino acids. The junction had 11 bases not matched to a gene; V was cut back by 4 bases and J by 0 bases. The germline gives CDR1 MNHEY, CDR2 SMNVEV (reference sequence). The CDR3 protein is CASSSGTSGGHRVSYNEQFF. DNA for the CDR3: TGTGCCAGCAGTTCGGGGACTAGCGGGGGCCACCGGGTCTCCTACAATGAGCAGTTCTTC.

The count of this clonotype is one. This rearrangement joins TRBV2 to TRBJ1-1, with D unclear. Trimming left V 6 bases short and J 5 bases short, with 10 bases between. Germline V CDR1 and CDR2: SNHLY, FYNNEI. The CDR3 totals 12 residues. This CDR3 is CASRAGSTEAFF. Written as DNA, the CDR3 is TGTGCCAGCAGGGCGGGCTCTACTGAAGCTTTCTTT.

This clonotype turned up a few times. The chain joins TRBV6-1 to TRBJ2-1; weak D call: TRBD1 (6 bases). The CDR3 sequence is 14 residues long. V was pared by 6 bases and J by 8 bases, with 17 bases between. CDR1 and CDR2 (germline): MNHNS, SASEGT. The CDR3 nucleotides are TGTGCCAGCAGCGAGGGGGATTGGGGGCATGAGCAGTTCTTC. Translation gives CASSEGDWGHEQFF.

The rearrangement joins TRBV7-6 to TRBJ1-4, with D perhaps TRBD1 (5 bases). This CDR3 contains 12 residues. Trimming removed 4 bases at V and 14 bases at J, with 14 bases between. From germline, CDR1 is SGHVS and CDR2 FNYEAQ. The CDR3 DNA reads as TGTGCCAGCAGCTCCTGGGGGATCGACCTGTTTTTT. This translates into CASSSWGIDLFF.

The sample holds a few counts of this clonotype. The chain uses TRBV19 and TRBJ1-5, with TRBD1 matching 8 bases. Germline trimming cut 8 bases from V and 7 bases from J; bases unmatched to any gene: 7. This CDR3 comprises 13 residues. Germline assignment: CDR1 LNHDA and CDR2 SQIVND (reference sequence). The CDR3, as DNA: TGTGCCAGTGGGACAGGCGGCAGCCAGCCCCAGCATTTT. As protein: CASGTGGSQPQHF.

The rearrangement uses TRBV28 and TRBJ1-5; D not resolved. Per the germline V gene, CDR1 is MDHEN and CDR2 is SYDVKM. V was trimmed by 6 bases and J by 5 bases, leaving 5 bases between them. The CDR3 spans 11 residues. CDR3 nucleotides: TGTGCCAGCAGGCGTTATCAGCCCCAGCATTTT. It is translated as CASRRYQPQHF.

The J gene is TRBJ2-5, the V gene TRBV15, with D uncertain. CDR1 and CDR2 (germline): LNHNV, YYDKDF (reference sequence). Trimming took off 0 bases at V and 5 bases at J, with 10 bases between the two ends. The CDR3 loop spans 14 amino acids. The CDR3 region is CATSRDTEGETQYF. CDR3 nucleotides: TGTGCCACCAGCAGAGATACGGAAGGGGAGACCCAGTACTTC. Together with reference TRBV15 and TRBJ2-5, the CDR3 gives the full variable domain: DAMVIQNPRYQVTQFGKPVTLSCSQTLNHNVMYWYQQKSSQAPKLLFHYYDKDFNNEADTPDNFQSRRPNTSFCFLDIRSPGLGDTAMYLCATSRDTEGETQYFGPGTRLLVL.

In DNA form, the CDR3 reads TGTGCCAGCAGTCTTACCCGACTAGCGAGAATCTACAATGAGCAGTTCTTC. Translated: CASSLTRLARIYNEQFF. The V and J genes are TRBV12-3 or TRBV12-4 and TRBJ2-1; 8 bases are a match to TRBD2. Trimming removed 5 bases from V and 3 bases from J; junction bases left unmatched: 12. This CDR3 is built from 17 residues.

The chain is built from TRBV2 and TRBJ1-5, with unresolved D. The CDR3 has 14 residues. V shed 6 bases and J shed 0 bases, with 9 bases lying between them. Germline CDR1 SNHLY, CDR2 FYNNEI. As DNA, the CDR3 is TGTGCCAGCAGGGAACTCTCTAGCAATCAGCCCCAGCATTTT. It specifies CASRELSSNQPQHF. Combining the CDR3 with reference TRBV2 and TRBJ1-5 gives the whole variable domain EPEVTQTPSHQVTQMGQEVILRCVPISNHLYFYWYRQILGQKVEFLVSFYNNEISEKSEIFDDQFSVERPDGSNFTLKIRSTKLEDSAMYFCASRELSSNQPQHFGDGTRLSIL.

This CDR3 is CASSLAGLTRASTDTQYF. CDR3 bases: TGTGCCAGCAGCTTAGCAGGCCTAACGAGAGCTAGCACAGATACGCAGTATTTT. The chain couples TRBV7-9 to TRBJ2-3; unclear D gene. The V end was cut by 0 bases, the J end by 0 bases, with 16 bases between. The germline V gene encodes CDR1 SEHNR and CDR2 FQNEAQ (reference sequence). The CDR3 has 18 amino acids.

The chain carries TRBV4-1 and TRBJ1-2; no clear D. V lost 2 bases to trimming and J lost 8 bases, with 12 bases between them. CDR1 and CDR2 (germline): MGHRA, YSYEKL. The CDR3 is 13 residues long. This CDR3 reads CASSQRSGKGYTF. The CDR3 DNA sequence: TGCGCCAGCAGCCAACGGTCCGGTAAGGGCTACACCTTC.

V and J are TRBV4-1 and TRBJ2-7; no clear D gene. Trimming removed 1 base from V and 1 base from J, with 11 bases in between. Per the germline V gene, CDR1 is MGHRA and CDR2 is YSYEKL. CDR3 size: 15 residues. CDR3 nucleotides: TGCGCCAGCAGCCAAGTCCTCGGCTCATCCTACGAGCAGTACTTC. Its protein product is CASSQVLGSSYEQYF.

The chain couples TRBV4-1 to TRBJ1-2; no definite D call. Germline values: CDR1 MGHRA, CDR2 YSYEKL. The CDR3 is 14 amino acids. V was trimmed by 1 base and J by 7 bases, leaving 13 bases between them. CDR3 DNA: TGCGCCAGCAGCCAAGCGACTTGGACGGTTGGCTACACCTTC. Its translation is CASSQATWTVGYTF.

This clonotype was detected only a few times. The chain carries TRBV27 and TRBJ2-7; 7 nucleotides line up with TRBD1. The CDR3 has 14 residues. CDR1 is MNHEY and CDR2 is SMNVEV in the germline V gene (reference sequence). J was trimmed by 4 bases and V by 2 bases; bases with no gene match: 5. CDR3 loop: CASSLTGEGYEQYF. Written as DNA, the CDR3 is TGTGCCAGCAGTTTAACAGGGGAAGGGTACGAGCAGTACTTC.

The V and J genes are TRBV4-3 and TRBJ2-1; TRBD2 agrees at 12 bases. Trimming cost V 4 bases and J 7 bases; bases outside gene matches: 11. Germline V gene sequence: CDR1 LGHNA, CDR2 YSLEER. The CDR3 runs to 17 residues. The CDR3 region has the DNA TGCGCCAGCAGCCCTGTCGGACTAGCGGGAACGGAAAATGAGCAGTTCTTC. This encodes CASSPVGLAGTENEQFF.

This chain connects TRBV9 to TRBJ2-2, with 7 bases lining up with TRBD1. The length of the CDR3 is 15 residues. Germline V gives CDR1 SGDLS, CDR2 YYNGEE. With V trimmed by 4 bases and J by 3 bases, 6 bases remained unmatched. CDR3 nucleotides: TGTGCCAGCAGCCCGGGACAGACTTACACCGGGGAGCTGTTTTTT. This codes for CASSPGQTYTGELFF.

The V and J genes are TRBV7-9 and TRBJ2-5; no reliable D call. Trimming took 5 bases from V and 5 from J, leaving 12 bases between them. This CDR3 is built from 13 residues. From germline, CDR1 is SEHNR and CDR2 FQNEAQ (reference sequence). CDR3 protein: CASSAPVWETQYF. Written as DNA, the CDR3 is TGTGCCAGCAGCGCACCGGTCTGGGAGACCCAGTACTTC.

The chain combines TRBV13 with TRBJ2-2; D is perhaps TRBD1 (5 bases). Trimming stripped 5 bases from V and 6 bases from J, with 16 bases between. The CDR3 has 15 amino acids. CDR1 is PRHDT, CDR2 FYEKMQ, per germline (reference sequence). In DNA, the CDR3 is TGTGCCAGCAGCAATGGGGCGTACGAGGCCGGGGAGCTGTTTTTT. This codes for CASSNGAYEAGELFF.

The chain carries TRBV19 and TRBJ2-3; TRBD1 matches 8 bases. V trimming: 11 bases; J trimming: 1 base; junction bases outside the gene matches: 8. This CDR3 spans 14 amino acids. Germline CDR1 is LNHDA and CDR2 is SQIVND (reference sequence). The CDR3 is CASSGTGGTDTQYF. The CDR3, as DNA: TGTGCCTCCTCGGGGACAGGAGGCACAGATACGCAGTATTTT.

The chain carries TRBV7-3 and TRBJ2-1; 9 bases align to TRBD2. Germline V gene data show CDR1 as SGHTA and CDR2 as FQGTGA. After removal of 9 bases from V and 0 bases from J, the junction contained 6 bases not matched to a gene. This CDR3 is built from 15 residues. The CDR3 protein is CASSEAGGSYNEQFF. In DNA, the CDR3 is TGTGCCAGTTCCGAAGCGGGAGGCTCCTACAATGAGCAGTTCTTC. The full variable domain, with the rest looked up from reference TRBV7-3 and TRBJ2-1, is GAGVSQTPSNKVTEKGKYVELRCDPISGHTALYWYRQSLGQGPEFLIYFQGTGAADDSGLPNDRFFAVRPEGSVSTLKIQRTERGDSAVYLCASSEAGGSYNEQFFGPGTRLTVL.